What follows are 32 T cell receptor beta chains derived from one specimen sequenced in a study of beta chain features in type 1 diabetes. Investigators reverse transcribed all isolated RNA, so they sequenced expressed TCRB transcripts. Assay: immunoSEQ multiplex PCR; the TCRdb copy retains only in-frame clones and omits some. The table records some 240,000 clones, 11% of them present only once. What was sequenced was central memory CD4+ T cells from blood. The source of these receptors is a young man in good health.

This clone was observed a few times. The V and J genes are TRBV15 and TRBJ2-3; D is unresolved. The CDR3 spans 16 residues. V lost 0 bases and J lost 2, with 12 bases in between. The germline V gene has CDR1 LNHNV and CDR2 YYDKDF (reference sequence). CDR3 sequence (DNA): TGTGCCACCAGCAGAGATACCCCGGAGTCCACAGATACGCAGTATTTT. It encodes CATSRDTPESTDTQYF. Using reference TRBV15 and TRBJ2-3 for the parts outside the CDR3, the full variable domain is DAMVIQNPRYQVTQFGKPVTLSCSQTLNHNVMYWYQQKSSQAPKLLFHYYDKDFNNEADTPDNFQSRRPNTSFCFLDIRSPGLGDTAMYLCATSRDTPESTDTQYFGPGTRLTVL.

This clone was found a few times. The CDR3 loop reads CASSPLGGSTDTQYF. CDR3 in DNA: TGTGCCAGCAGCCCCCTAGGCGGGAGCACAGATACGCAGTATTTT. The chain carries TRBV7-2 and TRBJ2-3; D is perhaps TRBD2 (5 bases). Trimming removed 5 bases from V and 0 bases from J, with 12 bases in between. The CDR3 has 15 residues. Germline CDR1 SGHTA, CDR2 FQGNSA.

In its sample, this clone was seen many times. This chain connects TRBV4-2 to TRBJ2-5; 7 bases fit TRBD1. The length of the CDR3 is 14 residues. Germline trimming cut 4 bases from V and 3 bases from J; bases unmatched to any gene: 5. Germline CDR1 and CDR2: LGHNA and YNFKEQ. CDR3 amino acids: CASSPRDREETQYF. The CDR3 DNA reads TGTGCCAGCAGCCCGAGAGACAGGGAAGAGACCCAGTACTTC.

This clone was detected many times. Other DNA sequences in this specimen translate into the identical CDR3. The chain recombines TRBV7-3 with TRBJ2-2, with 9 bases fitting TRBD1. The CDR3 length is 15 residues. Germline V gene data show CDR1 as SGHTA and CDR2 as FQGTGA. Losses at the gene ends were 5 bases for V and 4 bases for J; bases not matched to a gene: 5. The CDR3: CASSQGQGGTGELFF. In DNA, the CDR3 is TGTGCCAGCAGCCAGGGACAGGGTGGCACCGGGGAGCTGTTTTTT.

This clone was seen a handful of times. V is TRBV29-1 and J is TRBJ2-7; D not certain. From germline, CDR1 is SQVTM and CDR2 ANQGSEA. CDR3 size: 13 residues. V lost 6 bases and J 0 bases, leaving 12 bases between the germline ends. CDR3 bases: TGCAGCGTGTTCGGCACAAGCTCCTACGAGCAGTACTTC. As protein: CSVFGTSSYEQYF.

The gene calls are TRBV11-2 and TRBJ2-2; TRBD1 matches at 10 bases. The length of the CDR3 is 17 residues. CDR1 and CDR2 from the germline V gene are SGHAT and FQNNGV. V shed 1 base, J shed 6 bases, and the junction held 8 bases outside the gene matches. CDR3 region: CASSLGGTGASPGELFF. As DNA, the CDR3 is TGTGCCAGCAGCTTAGGAGGGACAGGGGCTTCCCCCGGGGAGCTGTTTTTT.

Only a few counts were recorded for this clone. The chain has TRBV30 and TRBJ2-7; D may be TRBD2 (6 bases). The CDR3 totals 12 residues. V was clipped by 7 bases and J by 3 bases, with 13 bases between them. CDR1 and CDR2 (germline): GTSNPN, SVGIG (reference sequence). CDR3 in amino acids: CASGTQLYEQYF. CDR3 in DNA: TGTGCCTCTGGGACTCAGCTCTACGAGCAGTACTTC.

This clone was picked up one time. The chain employs TRBV5-1 and TRBJ2-1; D is possibly TRBD1 or TRBD2 (6 bases each). Between the trimmed V and J ends, which lost 3 bases and 4 bases, there was a span of 14 bases. The CDR3 is made up of 15 amino acids. Germline-derived CDR1 and CDR2 are SGHRS and YFSETQ. This CDR3 reads CASSSEPGAYNEQFF. The CDR3 nucleotides read TGCGCCAGCAGCTCGGAGCCGGGGGCTTACAATGAGCAGTTCTTC.

This clone has more than one count but fewer than ten. The rearrangement joins TRBV2 to TRBJ2-7; possible D gene TRBD2, 6 bases. V was pared by 3 bases and J by 1 base, with 16 bases between. Germline lookup yields CDR1 SNHLY and CDR2 FYNNEI. This CDR3 has 16 amino acids. This CDR3 reads CASSENGGIGSYEQYF. CDR3 coding DNA: TGTGCCAGCAGTGAGAACGGAGGGATAGGATCCTACGAGCAGTACTTC.

This clone was counted at least ten times. The gene calls are TRBV11-2 and TRBJ2-7; no reliable D call. Trimming removed 4 bases from V and 5 bases from J, with 6 bases in between. The CDR3 has 11 amino acids. Germline V gene lookup returns CDR1 SGHAT and CDR2 FQNNGV. The CDR3 protein is CASSSSNEQYF. The CDR3 region has the DNA TGTGCCAGCAGCTCGTCCAACGAGCAGTACTTC.

This clone turned up a few times. The chain is built from TRBV7-9 and TRBJ2-3; tentatively, D is TRBD2 (6 bases). Germline V gene sequence: CDR1 SEHNR, CDR2 FQNEAQ (reference sequence). This CDR3 has 13 amino acids. Between the trimmed V and J ends, which lost 9 bases and 0 bases, there was a span of 10 bases. The CDR3 DNA reads TGTGCCAGGGGGAGCGGGAGCACAGATACGCAGTATTTT. Amino acids: CARGSGSTDTQYF.

The J gene is TRBJ2-6, the V gene TRBV9; D gene unclear. Germline V gene data show CDR1 as SGDLS and CDR2 as YYNGEE. Trimming took off 0 bases at V and 2 bases at J, with 3 bases between the two ends. This CDR3 region has 14 residues. This chain's CDR3 is CASSVEPGANVLTF. CDR3 coding DNA: TGTGCCAGCAGCGTAGAACCTGGGGCCAACGTCCTGACTTTC.

This clone was found a few times. The chain couples TRBV5-1 to TRBJ2-5, with 8 bases aligning to TRBD1. The V gene's germline CDR1 is SGHRS and CDR2 YFSETQ. V lost 4 bases, J lost 5 bases, and 4 bases stayed unmatched. This CDR3 has 13 residues. CDR3 in amino acids: CASSVDRGETQYF. The CDR3 nucleotides are TGCGCCAGCAGCGTAGACAGGGGTGAGACCCAGTACTTC. Full variable domain (rest looked up from reference TRBV5-1 and TRBJ2-5): KAGVTQTPRYLIKTRGQQVTLSCSPISGHRSVSWYQQTPGQGLQFLFEYFSETQRNKGNFPGRFSGRQFSNSRSEMNVSTLELGDSALYLCASSVDRGETQYFGPGTRLLVL.

This clone occurred a few times. The chain employs TRBV14 and TRBJ2-2; D may match TRBD1 or TRBD2 (5 bases each). V was clipped by 4 bases and J by 7 bases, with 16 bases between them. Germline V CDR1 and CDR2: SGHDN, FVKESK. The CDR3 runs to 15 residues. The CDR3 nucleotides are TGTGCCAGCAGCCGCCCCTGGGGGAGAGGCGGGGAGCTGTTTTTT. Amino acid sequence: CASSRPWGRGGELFF.

The chain carries TRBV10-3 and TRBJ1-1; 9 bases align to TRBD1. The V and J ends lost 3 bases and 10 bases, in that order; junction bases with no gene match: 9. The germline V gene encodes CDR1 ENHRY and CDR2 SYGVKD. CDR3 length equals 14 residues. The CDR3 DNA is TGTGCCATCAGTGATCTAGGACAGGGGCTGCGAGCTTTCTTT. This gives the protein CAISDLGQGLRAFF.

This clone was recorded a few times. The chain carries TRBV5-4 and TRBJ2-1; 10 positions agree with TRBD2. The CDR3 covers 15 residues. The V segment lost 4 bases and the J segment 5 bases; nucleotides outside the gene matches: 6. Germline CDR1 SGHNT, CDR2 YYREEE (reference sequence). The CDR3 DNA reads TGTGCCAGCAGCCGAGCTAGCGGGGGAGACAATGAGCAGTTCTTC. Translated: CASSRASGGDNEQFF.

This sequence joins TRBV6-5 and TRBJ2-3; the D is unclear. This CDR3 has 13 residues. Germline V gene data show CDR1 as MNHEY and CDR2 as SVGAGI. Trimming pared 7 bases from V and 2 bases from J, leaving 10 bases between. The CDR3 protein is CASKASLTDTQYF. The CDR3 region has the DNA TGTGCCAGCAAGGCCAGTCTCACAGATACGCAGTATTTT.

This clone was detected a few times. The chain carries TRBV7-3 and TRBJ2-3; possible D gene TRBD1, 7 bases. The CDR3 totals 17 residues. With 2 bases removed from V and 1 base from J, the gap between germline ends came to 16 bases. CDR1 SGHTA and CDR2 FQGTGA come from the germline V gene. The CDR3: CASSLLGGGRGTDTQYF. Written as DNA, the CDR3 is TGTGCCAGCAGCTTACTAGGAGGGGGCAGGGGCACAGATACGCAGTATTTT.

The chain has TRBV6-6 and TRBJ2-1; 10 bases map to TRBD2. V was clipped by 10 bases and J by 3 bases; unmatched bases: 9. Germline V gene data show CDR1 as MNHNY and CDR2 as SVGAGI (reference sequence). There are 15 residues in the CDR3. DNA of the CDR3: TGTGCCACTATTGGACTAGCGGAACACTACAATGAGCAGTTCTTC. Residues: CATIGLAEHYNEQFF.

The V and J genes are TRBV6-5 and TRBJ2-7; D remains unclear. Trimming stripped 3 bases from V and 11 bases from J, with 11 bases between. This CDR3 spans 11 amino acids. Per germline, CDR1 MNHEY and CDR2 SVGAGI. The CDR3 is CASSYQEMKYF. The CDR3 region has the DNA TGTGCCAGCAGTTATCAGGAGATGAAGTACTTC.

The chain joins TRBV14 to TRBJ2-7; D might be TRBD2 (7 bases). V was clipped by 4 bases and J by 0 bases, with 13 bases between them. The CDR3 contains 15 residues. From germline, CDR1 is SGHDN and CDR2 FVKESK. The CDR3 reads CASSRLADSSYEQYF. DNA for the CDR3: TGTGCCAGCAGCCGGCTAGCGGACAGCTCCTACGAGCAGTACTTC.

The sample holds many counts of this clone. This chain links TRBV6-6 with TRBJ2-3; D ambiguous. From germline, CDR1 is MNHNY and CDR2 SVGAGI (reference sequence). This CDR3 has 12 residues. The V gene lost 4 bases and the J gene lost 7 bases, with 9 bases spanning the gap. This CDR3 reads CASSSGPNTQYF. In nucleotides, the CDR3 is TGTGCCAGCAGTTCCGGACCCAATACGCAGTATTTT.

This clone has more than one count but fewer than ten. This rearrangement joins TRBV7-2 to TRBJ2-4, with D perhaps assigned TRBD1 or TRBD2 (6 bases each). Germline CDR1 is SGHTA and CDR2 is FQGNSA. The CDR3 is 16 amino acids. V dropped 2 bases and J dropped 2 bases, with 13 bases sitting between them. CDR3: CASSLRQGGTKNIQYF. The CDR3, as DNA: TGTGCCAGCAGCTTACGACAAGGGGGGACCAAAAACATTCAGTACTTC.

V usage is TRBV28 and J usage is TRBJ1-2; tentative D call: TRBD1 (6 bases). Germline CDR1 is MDHEN and CDR2 is SYDVKM. The CDR3 extends over 15 amino acids. Deletions cut 3 bases from V and 6 bases from J, with 17 bases between. CDR3 nucleotides: TGTGCCAGCAGTTTGGTACAGGGCCAAGTTAATGGCTACACCTTC. Translated: CASSLVQGQVNGYTF.

This clone appeared a few times. The J gene is TRBJ2-1, the V gene TRBV5-5; perhaps TRBD2 as D (6 bases). The germline V and J ends were trimmed by 4 bases and 7 bases, with 21 bases remaining between them. This CDR3 spans 16 amino acids. In germline, CDR1 is SGHKS, CDR2 YYEKEE (reference sequence). In DNA, the CDR3 is TGTGCCAGCAGCACGCCCATCGGAGGGCCTCGGAATGAGCAGTTCTTC. Its translation is CASSTPIGGPRNEQFF.

This clone was found a few times. The chain employs TRBV14 and TRBJ2-1, with 9 bases lining up with TRBD2. CDR1 is SGHDN and CDR2 is FVKESK in the germline V gene. The CDR3 has 16 residues. J gave up 3 bases and V 2 bases, and 5 bases lay outside the gene matches. CDR3 sequence reads: CASSQRGRANYNEQFF. DNA of the CDR3: TGTGCCAGCAGCCAACGCGGGAGGGCCAACTACAATGAGCAGTTCTTC.

The chain uses TRBV27 and TRBJ2-1; TRBD2 aligns across 9 bases. CDR1 is MNHEY and CDR2 is SMNVEV in the germline V gene (reference sequence). The CDR3 runs to 15 residues. J lost 5 bases, V lost 6 bases, and 8 bases had no gene match. The CDR3 nucleotides read TGTGCCAGCAGGCCCCTAGCGGGGTTAGACAATGAGCAGTTCTTC. It encodes CASRPLAGLDNEQFF.

CDR3 in DNA: TGTGCCAGCAGCCAAAGGGGAGCAGGGGGGACTGAAGCTTTCTTT. It codes for CASSQRGAGGTEAFF. J is TRBJ1-1 and V is TRBV2, with 7 bases identical to TRBD1. Germline CDR1 is SNHLY and CDR2 is FYNNEI. The V segment lost 6 bases and the J segment 5 bases; nucleotides outside the gene matches: 12. CDR3 length: 15 amino acids.

This clone came up a few times. This chain joins TRBV6-5 and TRBJ2-3; TRBD1 or TRBD2 may be the D gene (5 bases each). Germline CDR1 and CDR2: MNHEY and SVGAGI. The length of the CDR3 is 15 residues. V was shortened by 2 bases and J by 4 bases, with 13 bases between the two germline ends. The CDR3 region has the DNA TGTGCCAGCAGTTACGGGACGGTGGGCTCAGATACGCAGTATTTT. Residues: CASSYGTVGSDTQYF.

There are many counts of this clone. The chain employs TRBV13 and TRBJ2-3; TRBD1 might be the D (5 bases). Germline CDR1 PRHDT, CDR2 FYEKMQ (reference sequence). The CDR3 has 14 residues. V was clipped by 5 bases and J by 0 bases, with 9 bases between them. This CDR3 is CASSRGASTDTQYF. In DNA form, the CDR3 reads TGTGCCAGCAGCAGGGGCGCTAGCACAGATACGCAGTATTTT.

Concerning this clone: The junction departs from the called germline gene at one end, perhaps through a read error. The chain carries TRBV11-2 and TRBJ2-3; 11 bases agree with TRBD1. Germline lookup yields CDR1 SGHAT and CDR2 FQNNGV. The CDR3 has 18 amino acids. This chain's CDR3 is CASSALNRDRGDTYTQYF. In DNA form, the CDR3 reads TGTGCCAGCAGCGCCCTGAACCGGGACAGGGGGGACACATATACGCAGTATTTT.

This clone was counted between two and nine times. The DNA for the CDR3 is TGTGCCATCAGTGCCTGGACAGGGGGACATGGCTACACCTTC. Translated, it gives CAISAWTGGHGYTF. J is TRBJ1-2 and V is TRBV10-3, with 10 bases fitting TRBD1. Germline assignment: CDR1 ENHRY and CDR2 SYGVKD. The CDR3 is 14 amino acids. Trimming cost V 4 bases and J 6 bases; bases outside gene matches: 5.